This is a list of T cell receptor beta chains from one sample in a study of blood T cell repertoires in COVID-19. Method: immunoSEQ multiplex PCR; TCRdb's copy keeps in-frame clones and lacks some. The profile shows over 300,000 clones, 80% to 90% of them singletons. Sequenced sample: PBMCs or T cells enriched from blood (not recorded which). These receptors were taken from a man aged 25 to 40 who had recovered from COVID-19. CDR3s include the opening cysteine and the closing phenylalanine or tryptophan. The order of the fields is D gene, J gene, clone size, V gene, CDR3 DNA, CDR3 protein. A D gene is named only where the DNA matches it firmly. Clone size, where shown, is once, few, many, or a class for clones that have expanded.

d_gene: TRBD2
j_gene: TRBJ2-5
abundance: .
v_gene: TRBV11-2
CDR3nt: TGTGCCAGCAGCTCTTCCCGACTAGCGGACGAATACTTC
CDR3aa: CASSSSRLADEYF

d_gene: TRBD2
j_gene: TRBJ2-5
abundance: .
v_gene: TRBV9
CDR3nt: TGTGCCAGCAGCGCCGGAAATAGCGGGGGAGGGGAGACCCAGTACTTC
CDR3aa: CASSAGNSGGGETQYF

d_gene: TRBD1
j_gene: TRBJ1-2
abundance: many
v_gene: TRBV7-9
CDR3nt: TGTGCCAGCAGCTTATCTTTTACGGGACAGGTATCCACCTATGGCTACACCTTC
CDR3aa: CASSLSFTGQVSTYGYTF

d_gene: .
j_gene: TRBJ1-4
abundance: .
v_gene: TRBV12-3/TRBV12-4
CDR3nt: TGTGCCAGCAGTCCCGGTGTACGGAAACTGTTTTTT
CDR3aa: CASSPGVRKLFF

d_gene: TRBD1
j_gene: TRBJ2-1
abundance: .
v_gene: TRBV5-1
CDR3nt: TGCGCCAGCAGCTTGGTATTTATGGGACAGGGACTGAATGAGCAGTTCTTC
CDR3aa: CASSLVFMGQGLNEQFF

d_gene: TRBD1
j_gene: TRBJ1-1
abundance: .
v_gene: TRBV19
CDR3nt: TGTGCCAGTAGTATAGAATATTGGTGGGACAGGAAGAACACTGAAGCTTTCTTT
CDR3aa: CASSIEYWWDRKNTEAFF

d_gene: .
j_gene: TRBJ2-7
abundance: .
v_gene: TRBV3-1/TRBV3-2
CDR3nt: TGTGCCAGCAGCCAAGCTTCCCCTTACGAGCAGTACTTC
CDR3aa: CASSQASPYEQYF

d_gene: .
j_gene: TRBJ1-6
abundance: .
v_gene: TRBV2
CDR3nt: TGTGCCAGCAGGGCGGTTTCACCCCTCCACTTT
CDR3aa: CASRAVSPLHF

d_gene: TRBD2
j_gene: TRBJ2-7
abundance: .
v_gene: TRBV10-3
CDR3nt: TGTGCCATCAGTGAGCGTTTCGAGCGGGGGGGCCTATACGAGCAGTACTTC
CDR3aa: CAISERFERGGLYEQYF

d_gene: .
j_gene: TRBJ2-5
abundance: .
v_gene: TRBV7-9
CDR3nt: TGTGCCAGCAGCTTAGCGAGAGCGAGGTATGGAATCCAAGAGACCCAGTACTTC
CDR3aa: CASSLARARYGIQETQYF